One T cell receptor beta chain is described in this entry. The antigen is not known. The sample comes from a study of T cell responses to AZD1222 COVID-19 vaccine. Overall study results and limits: Nearly half of spike-specific TCRs reportedly target variant regions that are unmutated in the B.1.351 and B.1.1.7 variants. Only a handful of AZD1222 recipients, more than 5 in all, had baseline seropositivity. Repertoires were collected only later (after the peak T cell response had occurred). Vaccine-associated CD4 TCRs ranged over spike, dominating at 160-218 and 743-854.

TCRdb keeps only in-frame clones here, not all; method: immunoSEQ multiplex PCR. The profile shows about 190,000 clones, approximately 91% of them singletons. CDR1 and CDR2 (germline): SGDLS, YYNGEE. V shed 4 bases and J shed 9 bases, with 20 bases lying between them. The CDR3 totals 14 residues. Sequences were derived from peripheral blood, sampled on day 0 of AZD1222 vaccination. The origin of this receptor is an adult in good health. This sequence joins TRBV9 and TRBJ2-7, with a possible D match to TRBD1 (6 bases). In DNA form, the CDR3 reads TGTGCCAGCAGCCCCCGGCAGGGGTCCTTTGTGCAGTACTTC. It is translated as CASSPRQGSFVQYF.